This TCR beta chain was sequenced for a study of cytomegalovirus exposure and HLA in healthy donors. Study-level background: The study's early data release held roughly 91 million unique TCRs from HLA-typed donors.

In the PCR, 60 Vbeta and 13 Jbeta primers were used. TCRdb's copy holds only in-frame clones and misses some; the assay was immunoSEQ multiplex PCR. The table records roughly 200,000 clones, 77% of them present only once. Germline V gene lookup returns CDR1 SEHNR and CDR2 FQNEAQ (reference sequence). V was cut by 1 base and J by 7 bases, with 14 bases left in between. This CDR3 has 15 residues. Findings of the study overall: Looking again later, the authors saw that most CMV-associated TCR beta chains seemed HLA-restricted.

To note about this clone: No antigen is known for it.

The chain carries TRBV7-9 and TRBJ1-3; D remains unclear. This TCR derives from a woman in her 30s in good health and CMV-seropositive. Sequencing was performed on PBMCs. This CDR3 is CASSLDKRLVNTIYF. The CDR3 nucleotides read TGTGCCAGCAGCTTAGATAAGCGTTTGGTGAACACCATATATTTT.